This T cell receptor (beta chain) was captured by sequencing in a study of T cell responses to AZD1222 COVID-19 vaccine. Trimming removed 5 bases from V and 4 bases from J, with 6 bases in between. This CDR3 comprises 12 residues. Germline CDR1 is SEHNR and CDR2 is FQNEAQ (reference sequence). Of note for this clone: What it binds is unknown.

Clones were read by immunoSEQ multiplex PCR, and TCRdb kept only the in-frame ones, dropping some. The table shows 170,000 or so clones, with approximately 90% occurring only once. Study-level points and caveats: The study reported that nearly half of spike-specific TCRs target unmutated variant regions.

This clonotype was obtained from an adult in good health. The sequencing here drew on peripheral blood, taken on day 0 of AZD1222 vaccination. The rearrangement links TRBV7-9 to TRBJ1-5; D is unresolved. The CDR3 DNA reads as TGTGCCAGCAGCGGCGCTAATCAGCCCCAGCATTTT. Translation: CASSGANQPQHF.